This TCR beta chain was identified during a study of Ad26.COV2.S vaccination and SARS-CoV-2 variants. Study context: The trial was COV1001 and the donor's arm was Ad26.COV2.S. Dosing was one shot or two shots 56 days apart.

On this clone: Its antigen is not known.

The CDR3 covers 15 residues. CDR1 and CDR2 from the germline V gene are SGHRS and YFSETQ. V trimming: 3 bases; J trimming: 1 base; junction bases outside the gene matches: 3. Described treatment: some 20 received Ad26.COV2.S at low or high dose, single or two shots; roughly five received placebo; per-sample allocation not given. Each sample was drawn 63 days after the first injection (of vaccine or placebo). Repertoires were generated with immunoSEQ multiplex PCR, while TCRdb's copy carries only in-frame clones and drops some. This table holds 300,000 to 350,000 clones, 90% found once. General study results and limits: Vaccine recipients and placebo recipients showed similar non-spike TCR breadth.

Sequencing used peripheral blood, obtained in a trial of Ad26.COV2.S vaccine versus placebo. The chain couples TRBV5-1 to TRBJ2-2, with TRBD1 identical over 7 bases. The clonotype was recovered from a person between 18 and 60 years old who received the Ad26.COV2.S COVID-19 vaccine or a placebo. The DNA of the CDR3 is TGCGCCAGCAGCTCCAGGACAGGGAACACCGGGGAGCTGTTTTTT. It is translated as CASSSRTGNTGELFF.